These T cell receptor beta chains were read from a single sample in a study of graft-versus-host responses after intestinal transplantation. Here immunoSEQ multiplex PCR was the method, and the copy in TCRdb shows in-frame clones only, minus some. The sample records about 150,000 clones, roughly 91% being singletons. Their antigens are not known. Sequencing was performed on unstimulated CD4+ T cells sorted from spleen or lymph node cells, taken before intestinal transplant. The receptor source for this set is a human donor who received an intestinal transplant. Each CDR3 is given with its conserved first and last residue. The D gene is left open where the match is weak. The listing skips clone size in some rows; elsewhere it reads once, few, many or a size class.

clone size	D gene	V gene	J gene	CDR3 DNA	CDR3 protein
-	TRBD2	TRBV4-1	TRBJ2-7	TGCGCCAGCACCCTCCGGATCGCGACTAGCGGGAGTCTGGCCTACGAGCAGTACTTC	CASTLRIATSGSLAYEQYF
-	-	TRBV27	TRBJ2-5	TGTGCCAGCAGTTTATCGACGATAGGAGGGGCTAGGGGGGAGACCCAGTACTTC	CASSLSTIGGARGETQYF
-	-	TRBV6-6	TRBJ2-7	TGTGCCAGCAGTACTCGCGCAGGGATGGACGAGCAGTACTTC	CASSTRAGMDEQYF
-	-	TRBV2	TRBJ1-1	TGTGCCAGCAGTACAGGGTTTATGAAGAACACTGAAGCTTTCTTT	CASSTGFMKNTEAFF
-	TRBD2	TRBV28	TRBJ2-7	TGTGCCAGCAGTTTCGGCGGGACTACGTACGAGCAGTACTTC	CASSFGGTTYEQYF
-	TRBD2	TRBV7-9	TRBJ2-7	TGTGCCAGCAGCTTAAAAACCCAGGGAGGGGACTCCTACGAGCAGTACTTC	CASSLKTQGGDSYEQYF
-	-	TRBV5-4	TRBJ2-7	TGTGCCAGCAGCCGAGCGGGCTACGAGCAGTACTTC	CASSRAGYEQYF
-	-	TRBV5-4	TRBJ1-6	TGTGCCAGCAGCCTACGGGACCGAGGGGTAAATTCACCCCTCCACTTT	CASSLRDRGVNSPLHF
-	TRBD2	TRBV7-2	TRBJ2-5	TGTGCCAGCAGCTCCCGACTAGCGTCCGAGACCCAGTACTTC	CASSSRLASETQYF
-	TRBD1	TRBV9	TRBJ1-2	TGTGCCAGCAGCGTAGCAGGGGGTTTAGGCTATGGCTACACCTTC	CASSVAGGLGYGYTF
-	TRBD1	TRBV28	TRBJ1-2	TGTGCCAGCAGTGTTCCGGGACAGTATGGCTACACCTTC	CASSVPGQYGYTF
-	TRBD2	TRBV15	TRBJ2-2	TGTGCCACCAGCCGGGAGGGCCACACCGGGGAGCTGTTTTTT	CATSREGHTGELFF
once	TRBD1	TRBV5-8	TRBJ1-5	TGTGCCAGCAGCTTGGCCACAGGGGTTAGCAATCAGCCCCAGCATTTT	CASSLATGVSNQPQHF
-	-	TRBV6-4	TRBJ2-2	TGTGCCAGCAGTGCCGGGACCTTCAACACCGGGGAGCTGTTTTTT	CASSAGTFNTGELFF
few	-	TRBV7-2	TRBJ2-1	TGTGCCAGCAGCTTAGCCCGGATTGACTACAATGAGCAGTTCTTC	CASSLARIDYNEQFF